Detailed here is one T cell receptor beta chain. Its antigen is not yet known. The record has no base qualities; no much larger clone is one base away. The library was prepared using the immunoSEQ multiplex PCR assay. A mixture of 60 forward primers for TCR Vbeta segments and 13 reverse primers for TCR Jbeta segments was used in the multiplex PCR. Amplification of the CDR3 region of rearranged TCR beta genes was performed with a multiplex PCR assay on genomic DNA. On the Illumina HiSeq System, the amplified TCR beta libraries were sequenced as 87-base-pair reads. As for how the authors treated the data: A later analysis tallied tens of millions of unique TCR beta chains across the 700 or so repertoires, and approximately 9.9 million of those chains were shared by two or more donors. Raw reads were error-corrected and collapsed into unique sequences with a nearest-neighbor algorithm that merged closely related sequences to remove PCR and sequencing errors. CDR3 sequences were aligned to IMGT reference sequences to assign V, D and J gene segments. For a sequence to be retained, a match of at least six nucleotides was required to both a V gene segment and a J gene segment. A rearrangement counted as productive if the CDR3 had no stop codons and remained in frame with V and J, and every other rearrangement counted as non-productive. Following IMGT convention, CDR3 was defined as the stretch from the second conserved V-encoded cysteine to the conserved J-encoded phenylalanine. In an earlier analysis of around 640 of the donors, sequences lacking an unambiguous match to a single V gene segment were excluded. In an earlier analysis of 450 to 700 of the donors, V segments were called functional above 56.7% productive rearrangements and were called segregating when the between-donor standard deviation exceeded 5%. A statistical classification framework was built for diagnosing cytomegalovirus status from the catalog of TCR beta chain sequences. V and J gene assignment, in a later analysis, came from comparing TCR nucleotide sequences with IMGT/GENE-DB human TR gene sequences. The TCRdist pipeline was used in a later analysis to assign CDR3 sequences and most-parsimonious VDJ recombination scenarios. In a later analysis, each TCR beta chain was defined by its CDR3 amino acid sequence together with its V-gene family, and reads without a unique V-gene family were excluded. In a later analysis, fewer than 650 highly shared, low-generation-probability nucleotide sequences were removed to address suspected cross-contamination and a sequencing artifact. In a later analysis, a clonal expansion index for each public chain was calculated from normalized within-repertoire ranks of inferred template counts. Generation probabilities in a later analysis came from a VDJ recombination model fitted to out-of-frame rearrangements, and those results were checked against IGoR. In a later analysis, hypergeometric tests were used to score TCR-TCR, TCR-HLA and TCR-CMV co-occurrence, with a repertoire-size bias correction applied to TCR pairs. In a later analysis, false discovery rates were estimated by permuting HLA or CMV assignments 20 times. A later analysis grouped co-occurring TCRs with DBSCAN, adding TCRdist sequence similarity when clustering within HLA-allele-positive subsets. Co-occurrence clustering excluded repertoires with fewer than 30,000 or more than 120,000 public chains, plus five with anomalous nucleotide sharing. This immuneACCESS table, as held by TCRdb, lists in-frame sequences with V and J called but not all clones. Of the missing ones, under half trace to an unresolved V gene in checked studies; the others have no known cause. D and trimming were read from the DNA, whereas the V and J calls and clone size are those reported in that table. In all, the sample holds about 130,000 clones, and approximately 80% of those were seen once. The ten largest account for about 1.2% of the sample.

CDR1 and CDR2, per the germline V gene (reference sequence), are MNHEY and SMNVEV. The CDR3 goes from the cysteine to the phenylalanine over 14 residues. The only DNA kept is the CDR3, 42 bases in frame from the first base. After removal of 3 bases from V and 6 bases from J, the junction retains 3 bases not matched to a gene. The record originates from a study of cytomegalovirus exposure and HLA in healthy donors (TCRdb year 2017). Background on the whole study: According to an earlier analysis of several hundred of the donors, about 180 million T cells yielded some 110 million unique TCR beta sequences and 250 to 350 Gb of sequence data. Roughly 300 gigabases of sequencing data and approximately 85 million unique TCR sequences were included in an early release covering 550 to 800 HLA-typed donors. Of the 300 to 500 genotyped donors, less than 85% were placed in the genetic ancestry cluster associated with self-reported Caucasian donors. The aim of the study was to test whether cataloging public T cell receptors could identify signatures of past pathogen exposure. The study profiled the T cell repertoires of more than 500 subjects by immunosequencing and related them to cytomegalovirus serostatus. In addition to the first cohort of several hundred subjects, a separate validation cohort of about 120 different subjects was used. High-throughput TCR immunosequencing, statistical association of individual TCRs with disease status, and machine learning were combined to predict cytomegalovirus infection status. To study patterns of TCR occurrence, a later analysis re-analyzed previously published TCR beta repertoires from 650 to 750 donors and added high-resolution HLA genotyping. Rather than using new phenotypic data, the later analysis identified candidate immune exposures from TCR beta sequences and from how often those sequences occurred across donors. An earlier analysis of 587 of the donors used high-throughput TCR beta sequencing to judge whether each TCR beta V gene segment behaved as functional or pseudogenic. Alongside the repertoire data, information on donor age, sex, ethnicity and CMV serostatus was compiled. Genome-wide SNP genotypes for about 55% of the roughly 670 donors were used in a later genetic analysis, which treated that subset as a discovery cohort. All discovery cohort repertoires had been generated on a single sequencing platform. HLA typing covered class I and class II loci at four-digit resolution. Typing coverage differed by locus: A, B, C, DRB1 and DQB1 were typed in roughly 620-630 donors, DQA1 in approximately 520, DPA1 in roughly 590, and DPB1 in just under 480. Five DR-DQ haplotypes were handled as single units for association and clustering, since linkage in the cohort was strong. On average, around 240,000 unique TCR beta nucleotide sequences were sequenced per donor among a few hundred genotyped donors of the cohort, with 15% to 20% of those sequences being non-productive. Overall study results and their limits: The study listed 170 or so TCR beta chains as associated with cytomegalovirus. An association between a missense DCLRE1C variant and V-gene and J-gene trimming of TCR beta chains was found in a later genetic analysis and replicated in an independent cohort. An earlier analysis of around 500 of the donors showed that most TCR beta V segments appeared in productive rearrangements either about 90% or about 30% of the time, which broadly matched IMGT annotations. HLA typing was unavailable for some donors at each locus, so association tests used only the typed subset. Several of the top co-occurrence clusters appeared to be linked to parvovirus B19, influenza, CMV and Epstein-Barr virus, according to a later analysis. Across donors, most TCR sequences were observed very rarely, whereas some public TCRs were present in many individuals. Linkage disequilibrium might explain the correlated functional status among segregating V segments, but an unknown experimental factor could not be ruled out. A further reported finding was that TCR beta sequences accurately predicted the HLA-A and HLA-B alleles for most subjects in the first cohort. When HLA alleles, especially DR and DQ, strongly co-occurred, TCR associations were difficult to assign to individual alleles. A few of the identified cytomegalovirus-associated TCR beta chains were confirmed in vitro to be specific for cytomegalovirus antigens. A later analysis found that TCR association rates varied across HLA loci, with DRB1 alleles showing the most associated TCRs and HLA-C alleles the fewest. The authors suggested that the approach could potentially be generalized to other disease states and immunological phenotypes. The classifier was reported to diagnose cytomegalovirus status with high specificity and sensitivity in both the original cohort and the validation cohort. In a later genetic analysis, fewer N-insertions in productive TCRs were reported among donors in an Asian-associated ancestry cluster than the approximately 670-donor mean. The only immune exposure information available for the cohort was CMV serostatus. Presence/absence analyses assumed roughly uniform sequencing depth across donors, an assumption that may not hold. This cohort had only TCR beta chains sequenced, and the lack of alpha or paired-chain data limited which features could be detected. A later analysis associated around 16,000 TCR beta sequences with specific HLA alleles at a false discovery rate of 0.05. Approximately 18 rarely observed V segments, including chromosome 9 orphons, were excluded from the earlier analysis of several hundred of the donors because counts were too low. The 87-base-pair reads could not distinguish some IMGT-functional V segments, including TRBV6-2 and TRBV6-3, so those segments were excluded. A group of highly shared sequence variants was considered likely to be a technical artifact of the sequencing pipeline. According to a later analysis, most CMV-associated TCR beta chains appeared to be HLA-restricted, and the HLA associations seemed to be driven largely by CMV exposure. In a later analysis, HLA-associated TCR beta chains were found to be more clonally expanded and to have lower generation probabilities than equally common non-associated chains.

In total, roughly 670 healthy bone marrow donors made up the cohort. Cohort members were all nominally healthy when sampled, although unrecorded immune exposures were likely present. The donor tested CMV seronegative and was one of the 352 seronegative cohort members. A peripheral blood sample was provided by each donor, and peripheral blood mononuclear cells were used for TCR beta sequencing. Genomic DNA extraction from the blood cell samples was performed with the Qiagen DNeasy Blood Extraction Kit. The sample was PBMCs. This clonotype was obtained from a girl aged 2 to 10 in good health and CMV-seronegative. The chain was built from TRBV27 and TRBJ2-2; TRBD1 matches 8 bases in the middle. The CDR3 protein sequence reads: CASSFWTGSGELFF. The nucleotide sequence is TGTGCCAGCAGTTTCTGGACAGGGTCCGGGGAGCTGTTTTTT.